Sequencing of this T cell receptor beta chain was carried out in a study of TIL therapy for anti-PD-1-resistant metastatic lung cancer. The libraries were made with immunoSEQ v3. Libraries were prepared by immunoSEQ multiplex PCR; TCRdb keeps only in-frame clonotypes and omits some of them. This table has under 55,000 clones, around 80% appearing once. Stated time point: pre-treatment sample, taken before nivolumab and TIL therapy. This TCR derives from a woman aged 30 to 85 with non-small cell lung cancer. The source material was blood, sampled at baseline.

The CDR3 coding sequence is TGTGCCAGCAGTGACGTGGGGGCCGGGGAGCTGTTTTTT. It codes for CASSDVGAGELFF. This sequence joins TRBV6-4 and TRBJ2-2; D is possibly TRBD1 or TRBD2 (5 bases each). Germline V lookup: CDR1 MRHNA, CDR2 SNTAGT. V shed 2 bases and J shed 6 bases, with 7 bases lying between them. The length of the CDR3 is 13 residues.